Included here is one T cell receptor (beta chain) sequence, with context. The second PCR ran roughly 6 to 12 cycles with a sample-barcoded 5' primer and J-beta primers. TCRdb re-called the 5' RACE reads through MiXCR, storing one row per CDR3 protein. This sample has roughly 800,000 distinct CDR3 sequences; nearly 60% occur once, and the top ten carry 22%. This sample is part of a study of blood T cells in healthy people across ages. This receptor was taken from a man aged 25 to 45 in good health. Material for sequencing was blood.

DNA for the CDR3: TGCGCCAGCAGCCAAGTCCCTGAAGCTTTCTTT. Its translation: CASSQVPEAFF. The chain uses TRBV4-3 and TRBJ1-1, with D unclear. V was pared by 1 base and J by 6 bases, with 3 bases between. This CDR3 spans 11 amino acids. Germline values: CDR1 LGHNA, CDR2 YSLEER.